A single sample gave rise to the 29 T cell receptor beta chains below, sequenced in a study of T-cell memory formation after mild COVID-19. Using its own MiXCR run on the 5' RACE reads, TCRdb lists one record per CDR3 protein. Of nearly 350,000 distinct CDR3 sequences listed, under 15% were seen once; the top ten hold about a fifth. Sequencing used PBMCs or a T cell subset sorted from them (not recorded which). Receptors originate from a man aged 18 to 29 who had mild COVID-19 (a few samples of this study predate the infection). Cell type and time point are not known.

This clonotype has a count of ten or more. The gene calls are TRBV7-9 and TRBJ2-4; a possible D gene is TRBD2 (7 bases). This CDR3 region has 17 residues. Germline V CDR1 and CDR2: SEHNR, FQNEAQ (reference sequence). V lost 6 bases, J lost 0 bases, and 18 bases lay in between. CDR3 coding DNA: TGTGCCAGCAGTCAATTCGCGGGGGCCTTAGCCAAAAACATTCAGTACTTC. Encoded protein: CASSQFAGALAKNIQYF.

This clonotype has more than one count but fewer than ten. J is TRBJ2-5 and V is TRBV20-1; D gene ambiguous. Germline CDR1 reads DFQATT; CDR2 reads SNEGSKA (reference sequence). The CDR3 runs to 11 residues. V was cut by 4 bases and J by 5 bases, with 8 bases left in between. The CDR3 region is CSAKSIETQYF. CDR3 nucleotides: TGCAGTGCTAAATCTATCGAGACCCAGTACTTC.

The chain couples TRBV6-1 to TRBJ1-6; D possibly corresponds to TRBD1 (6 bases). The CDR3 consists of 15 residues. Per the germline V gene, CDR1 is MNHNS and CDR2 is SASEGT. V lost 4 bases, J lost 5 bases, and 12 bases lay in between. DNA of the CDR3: TGTGCCAGCAGTGCCGGGACATACGATAATTCACCCCTCCACTTT. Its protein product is CASSAGTYDNSPLHF.

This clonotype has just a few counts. CDR3 protein: CASSYALGFGYTF. The CDR3 DNA sequence: TGTGCCAGCAGTTATGCCCTAGGGTTTGGCTACACCTTC. The rearrangement joins TRBV6-6 to TRBJ1-2; D uncertain. Trimming removed 3 bases from V and 7 bases from J, with 12 bases in between. CDR3 length: 13 amino acids. Germline assignment: CDR1 MNHNY and CDR2 SVGAGI (reference sequence).

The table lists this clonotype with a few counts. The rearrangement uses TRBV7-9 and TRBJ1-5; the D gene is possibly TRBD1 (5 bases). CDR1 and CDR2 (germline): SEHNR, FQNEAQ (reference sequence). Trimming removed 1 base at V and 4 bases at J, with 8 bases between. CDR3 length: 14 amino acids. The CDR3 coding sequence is TGTGCCAGCAGCTTAGTAGGGGAGAATCAGCCCCAGCATTTT. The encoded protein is CASSLVGENQPQHF. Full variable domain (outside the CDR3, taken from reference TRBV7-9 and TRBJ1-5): DTGVSQNPRHKITKRGQNVTFRCDPISEHNRLYWYRQTLGQGPEFLTYFQNEAQLEKSRLLSDRFSAERPKGSFSTLEIQRTEQGDSAMYLCASSLVGENQPQHFGDGTRLSIL.

The CDR3 nucleotides are TGCGCCAGCAGCTACCGGGACCCCCGTGGCACTGAAGCTTTCTTT. Translation: CASSYRDPRGTEAFF. This chain links TRBV5-1 with TRBJ1-1, with a weak D call TRBD1 (5 bases). This CDR3 comprises 15 residues. Trimming shortened V by 3 bases and J by 4 bases, and 16 bases separated the two germline ends. Germline V lookup: CDR1 SGHRS, CDR2 YFSETQ.

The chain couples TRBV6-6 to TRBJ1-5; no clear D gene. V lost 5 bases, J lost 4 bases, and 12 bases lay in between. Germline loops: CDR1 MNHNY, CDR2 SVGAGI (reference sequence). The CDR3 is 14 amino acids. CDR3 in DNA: TGTGCCAGCAGTCCCATAGGCACGAATCAGCCCCAGCATTTT. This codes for CASSPIGTNQPQHF.

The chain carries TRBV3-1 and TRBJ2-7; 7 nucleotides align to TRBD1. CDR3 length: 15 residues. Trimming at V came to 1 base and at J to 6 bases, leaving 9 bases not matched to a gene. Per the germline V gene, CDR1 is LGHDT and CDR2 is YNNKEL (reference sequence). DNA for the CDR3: TGTGCCAGCAGCCAAGCCGCTACGACAGGGCGCGAGCAGTACTTC. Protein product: CASSQAATTGREQYF.

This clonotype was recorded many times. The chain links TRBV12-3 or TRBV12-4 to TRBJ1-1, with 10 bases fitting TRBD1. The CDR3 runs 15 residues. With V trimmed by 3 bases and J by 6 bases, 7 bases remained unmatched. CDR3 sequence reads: CASSFGQGGVAEAFF. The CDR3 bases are TGTGCCAGCAGTTTTGGACAGGGGGGTGTGGCTGAAGCTTTCTTT.

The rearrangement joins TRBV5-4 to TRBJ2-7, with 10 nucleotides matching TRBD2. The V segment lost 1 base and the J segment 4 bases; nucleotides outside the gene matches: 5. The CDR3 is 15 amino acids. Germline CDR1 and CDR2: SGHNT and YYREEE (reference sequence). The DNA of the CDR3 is TGTGCCAGCAGCTTGCTCCTAGCGGGGGAATACGAGCAGTACTTC. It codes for CASSLLLAGEYEQYF.

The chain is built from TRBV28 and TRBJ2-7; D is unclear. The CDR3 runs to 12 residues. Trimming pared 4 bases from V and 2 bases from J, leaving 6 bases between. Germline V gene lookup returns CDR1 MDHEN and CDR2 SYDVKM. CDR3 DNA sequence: TGTGCCAGCAGTTCCCCCACCTACGAGCAGTACGTC. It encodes CASSSPTYEQYV.

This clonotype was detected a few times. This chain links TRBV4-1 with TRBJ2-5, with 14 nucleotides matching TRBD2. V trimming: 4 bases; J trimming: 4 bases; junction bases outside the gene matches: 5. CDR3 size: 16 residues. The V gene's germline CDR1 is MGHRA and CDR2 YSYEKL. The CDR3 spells CASSRTSGGPVETQYF. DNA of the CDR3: TGCGCCAGCAGCCGGACTAGCGGGGGGCCTGTAGAGACCCAGTACTTC.

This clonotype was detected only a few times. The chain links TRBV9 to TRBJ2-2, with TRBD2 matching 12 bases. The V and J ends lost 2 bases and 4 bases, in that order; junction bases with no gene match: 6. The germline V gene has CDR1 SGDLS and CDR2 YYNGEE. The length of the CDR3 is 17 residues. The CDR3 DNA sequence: TGTGCCAGCAGCGTTGCTAGCGGGGGGGCCGGCACCGGGGAGCTGTTTTTT. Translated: CASSVASGGAGTGELFF.

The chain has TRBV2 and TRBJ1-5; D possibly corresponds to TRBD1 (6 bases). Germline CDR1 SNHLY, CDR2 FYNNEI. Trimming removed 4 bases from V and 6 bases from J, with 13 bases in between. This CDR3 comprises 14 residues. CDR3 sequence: CASSGLDRSQPQHF. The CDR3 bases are TGTGCCAGCAGTGGGTTAGACAGGAGTCAGCCCCAGCATTTT.

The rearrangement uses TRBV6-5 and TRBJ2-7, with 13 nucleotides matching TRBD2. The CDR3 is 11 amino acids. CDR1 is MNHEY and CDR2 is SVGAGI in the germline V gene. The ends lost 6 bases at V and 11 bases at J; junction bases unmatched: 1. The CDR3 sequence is CASSGTSGEYV. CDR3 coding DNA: TGTGCCAGCAGCGGGACTAGCGGGGAGTACGTC.

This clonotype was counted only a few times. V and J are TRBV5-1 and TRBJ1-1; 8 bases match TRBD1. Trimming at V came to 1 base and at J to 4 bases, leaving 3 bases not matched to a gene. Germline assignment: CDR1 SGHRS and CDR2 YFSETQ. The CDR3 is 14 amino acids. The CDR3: CASSLFGTGTEAFF. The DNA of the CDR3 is TGCGCCAGCAGCTTGTTTGGGACAGGCACTGAAGCTTTCTTT.

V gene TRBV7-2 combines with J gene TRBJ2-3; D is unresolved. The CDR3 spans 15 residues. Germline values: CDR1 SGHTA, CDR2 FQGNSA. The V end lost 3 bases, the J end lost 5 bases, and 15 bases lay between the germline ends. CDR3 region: CASSFRRGGIDTQYF. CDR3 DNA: TGTGCCAGCAGCTTCCGGCGAGGTGGTATAGATACGCAGTATTTT.

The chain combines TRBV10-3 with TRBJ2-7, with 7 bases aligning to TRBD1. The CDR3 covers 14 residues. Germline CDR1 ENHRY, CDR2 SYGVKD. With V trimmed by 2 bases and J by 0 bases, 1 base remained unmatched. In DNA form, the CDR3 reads TGTGCCATCAGTGAGGGGGACAGCTCCTACGAGCAGTACTTC. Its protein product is CAISEGDSSYEQYF.

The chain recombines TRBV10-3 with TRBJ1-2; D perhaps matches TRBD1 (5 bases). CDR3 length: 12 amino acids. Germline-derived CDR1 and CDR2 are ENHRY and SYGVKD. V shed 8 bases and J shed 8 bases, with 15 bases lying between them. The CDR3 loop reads CAIAPRGDGYTF. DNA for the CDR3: TGTGCCATCGCCCCGCGAGGGGACGGCTACACCTTC.

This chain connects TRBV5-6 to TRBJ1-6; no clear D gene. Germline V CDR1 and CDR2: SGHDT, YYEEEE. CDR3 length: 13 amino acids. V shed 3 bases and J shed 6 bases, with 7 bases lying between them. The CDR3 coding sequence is TGTGCCAGCAGCTGGGGTTTTAATTCACCCCTCCACTTT. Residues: CASSWGFNSPLHF. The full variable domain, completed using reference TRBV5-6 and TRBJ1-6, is DAGVTQSPTHLIKTRGQQVTLRCSPKSGHDTVSWYQQALGQGPQFIFQYYEEEERQRGNFPDRFSGHQFPNYSSELNVNALLLGDSALYLCASSWGFNSPLHFGNGTRLTVT.

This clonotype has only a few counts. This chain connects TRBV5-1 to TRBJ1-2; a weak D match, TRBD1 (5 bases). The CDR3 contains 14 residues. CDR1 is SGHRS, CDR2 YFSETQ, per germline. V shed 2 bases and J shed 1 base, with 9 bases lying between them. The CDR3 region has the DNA TGCGCCAGCAGCTTCGGGGGGTTTAACTATGGCTACACCTTC. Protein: CASSFGGFNYGYTF.

Here the CDR3 reads CASSYSMRSGSSGRDTEAFF. The CDR3 nucleotides are TGTGCCAGCAGTTACTCGATGAGGTCGGGGAGTAGTGGTCGGGACACTGAAGCTTTCTTT. V is TRBV6-2 or TRBV6-3 and J is TRBJ1-1; D ambiguous. The CDR3 has 20 residues. The V gene lost 0 bases and the J gene lost 3 bases, with 26 bases spanning the gap. Germline V gene lookup returns CDR1 MNHEY and CDR2 SVGEGT.

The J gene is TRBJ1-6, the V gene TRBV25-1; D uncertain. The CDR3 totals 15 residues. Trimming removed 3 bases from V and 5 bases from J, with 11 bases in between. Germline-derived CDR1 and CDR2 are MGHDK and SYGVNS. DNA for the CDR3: TGTGCCAGCAGTGATCTTACACGGGATAATTCACCCCTCCACTTT. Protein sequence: CASSDLTRDNSPLHF.

CDR3 amino acids: CASSQRLETQYF. In DNA, the CDR3 is TGTGCCAGCAGCCAGAGGCTGGAGACCCAGTACTTC. The gene calls are TRBV5-5 and TRBJ2-5, with D unresolved. CDR1 and CDR2 from the germline V gene are SGHKS and YYEKEE (reference sequence). The CDR3 is made up of 12 amino acids. Trimming cost V 4 bases and J 5 bases, with 9 bases left between them.

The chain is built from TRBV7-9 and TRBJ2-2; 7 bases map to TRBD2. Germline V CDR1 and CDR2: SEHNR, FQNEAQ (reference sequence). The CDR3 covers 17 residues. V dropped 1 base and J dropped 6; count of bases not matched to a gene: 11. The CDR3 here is CASSLVFMSGGAGELFF. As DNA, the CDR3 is TGTGCCAGCAGCTTAGTTTTTATGTCGGGAGGAGCCGGGGAGCTGTTTTTT.

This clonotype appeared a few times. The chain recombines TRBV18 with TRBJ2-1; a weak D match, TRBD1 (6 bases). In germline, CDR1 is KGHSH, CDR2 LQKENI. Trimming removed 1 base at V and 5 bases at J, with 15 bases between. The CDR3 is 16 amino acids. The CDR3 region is CASSPRQGINNNEQFF. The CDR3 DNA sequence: TGTGCCAGCTCACCACGTCAGGGGATAAACAACAATGAGCAGTTCTTC.

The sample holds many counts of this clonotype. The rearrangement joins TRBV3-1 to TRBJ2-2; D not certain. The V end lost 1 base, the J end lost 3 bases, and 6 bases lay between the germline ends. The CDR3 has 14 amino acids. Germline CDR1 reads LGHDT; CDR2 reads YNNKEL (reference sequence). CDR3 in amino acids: CASSQGYDTGELFF. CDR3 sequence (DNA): TGTGCCAGCAGCCAAGGTTATGACACCGGGGAGCTGTTTTTT.

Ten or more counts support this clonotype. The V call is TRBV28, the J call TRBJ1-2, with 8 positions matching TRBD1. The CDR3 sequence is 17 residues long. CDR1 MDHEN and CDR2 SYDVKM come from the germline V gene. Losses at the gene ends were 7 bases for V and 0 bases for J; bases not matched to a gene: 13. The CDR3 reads CASMRGLGQGSNYGYTF. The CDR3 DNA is TGTGCCAGCATGAGGGGCCTAGGACAGGGCTCTAACTATGGCTACACCTTC.

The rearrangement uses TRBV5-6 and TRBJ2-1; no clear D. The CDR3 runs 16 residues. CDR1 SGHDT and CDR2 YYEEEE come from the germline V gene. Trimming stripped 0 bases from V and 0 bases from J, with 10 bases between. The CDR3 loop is CASSLVSAVSYNEQFF. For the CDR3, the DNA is TGTGCCAGCAGCTTGGTATCGGCAGTCTCCTACAATGAGCAGTTCTTC.